Listed below are T cell receptor beta chains from one sample, sequenced in a study of OX40 agonist ivuxolimab in advanced cancers. Assay used: immunoSEQ multiplex PCR; TCRdb lists only in-frame clones, some missing. The data show over 60,000 clones, 94% seen once. The material was CD4+ or CD8+ T cells sorted from blood, obtained in a trial of the OX40 agonist ivuxolimab. The receptor source for this set is an adult with an advanced solid tumor such as melanoma, head and neck, liver or kidney cancer. CDR3s include the opening cysteine and the closing phenylalanine or tryptophan. Fields, in order: CDR3 protein, clone size, CDR3 length, V gene. Only some rows state a clone size, as once, few, many or a class for expanded clones.

CDR3aa: CASSLAGVNTEAFF; abundance: few; len: 14; v_gene: TRBV11-2
CDR3aa: CASSLGVNTEAFF; abundance: NA; len: 13; v_gene: TRBV5-1
CDR3aa: CASSTIAEAFF; abundance: NA; len: 11; v_gene: TRBV18
CDR3aa: CASSEKTGSNQPQHF; abundance: NA; len: 15; v_gene: TRBV5-1
CDR3aa: CASSPTGTTEAFF; abundance: NA; len: 13; v_gene: TRBV28
CDR3aa: CASSLAGFMLGPSNGYTF; abundance: NA; len: 18; v_gene: TRBV7-9
CDR3aa: CASSHDRGLQETQYF; abundance: NA; len: 15; v_gene: TRBV11-2
CDR3aa: CASSIGGGLGNTEAFF; abundance: NA; len: 16; v_gene: TRBV19
CDR3aa: CATLRTGDPDTQYF; abundance: NA; len: 14; v_gene: TRBV2
CDR3aa: CASSPIAGGPYNEQFF; abundance: NA; len: 16; v_gene: TRBV5-8
CDR3aa: CATSRDQVDRIWGYSNQPQHF; abundance: NA; len: 21; v_gene: TRBV15
CDR3aa: CASSPSPTGGETQYF; abundance: NA; len: 15; v_gene: TRBV27
CDR3aa: CASSPLGGANVLTF; abundance: NA; len: 14; v_gene: TRBV7-9
CDR3aa: CASSLVGGSSYNEQFF; abundance: NA; len: 16; v_gene: TRBV28
CDR3aa: CASLRSNTEAFF; abundance: NA; len: 12; v_gene: TRBV2
CDR3aa: CASSPSDSSYNEQFF; abundance: NA; len: 15; v_gene: TRBV4-3
CDR3aa: CASSSENRGTNYGYTF; abundance: once; len: 16; v_gene: TRBV28
CDR3aa: CASSLTGGTNTEAFF; abundance: NA; len: 15; v_gene: TRBV7-6
CDR3aa: CASSSDRYNYGYTF; abundance: NA; len: 14; v_gene: TRBV28
CDR3aa: CASSLRGPAYEQYF; abundance: NA; len: 14; v_gene: TRBV27
CDR3aa: CASSEDVWEGNQPQHF; abundance: NA; len: 16; v_gene: TRBV6-1
CDR3aa: CASSQVRGAEQYF; abundance: NA; len: 13; v_gene: TRBV4-1
CDR3aa: CASSALAGETDTQYF; abundance: NA; len: 15; v_gene: TRBV2
CDR3aa: CASSGKVQVKETQYF; abundance: NA; len: 15; v_gene: TRBV10-1
CDR3aa: CASSVVAGGVYEQYF; abundance: NA; len: 15; v_gene: TRBV9
CDR3aa: CASRFMYATSGADEQFF; abundance: NA; len: 17; v_gene: TRBV12-2
CDR3aa: CASSPDSFNEQYF; abundance: once; len: 13; v_gene: TRBV7-9
CDR3aa: CASSVDTTGADPYNSPLHF; abundance: NA; len: 19; v_gene: TRBV9
CDR3aa: CASSLESSYNEQFF; abundance: NA; len: 14; v_gene: TRBV11-2
CDR3aa: CASSVGDRTFF; abundance: NA; len: 11; v_gene: TRBV5-4
CDR3aa: CASSVESEGTNTEAFF; abundance: NA; len: 16; v_gene: TRBV21-1
CDR3aa: CASSLEGDGTEAFF; abundance: NA; len: 14; v_gene: TRBV5-1
CDR3aa: CASSFRTENYGYTF; abundance: NA; len: 14; v_gene: TRBV5-1
CDR3aa: CASSEYDPPVNEQFF; abundance: NA; len: 15; v_gene: TRBV25-1
CDR3aa: CASSIGLPGELFF; abundance: NA; len: 13; v_gene: TRBV19
CDR3aa: CASSGGRENTEAFF; abundance: NA; len: 14; v_gene: TRBV5-1
CDR3aa: CASSQGGMEPQHF; abundance: NA; len: 13; v_gene: TRBV5-6